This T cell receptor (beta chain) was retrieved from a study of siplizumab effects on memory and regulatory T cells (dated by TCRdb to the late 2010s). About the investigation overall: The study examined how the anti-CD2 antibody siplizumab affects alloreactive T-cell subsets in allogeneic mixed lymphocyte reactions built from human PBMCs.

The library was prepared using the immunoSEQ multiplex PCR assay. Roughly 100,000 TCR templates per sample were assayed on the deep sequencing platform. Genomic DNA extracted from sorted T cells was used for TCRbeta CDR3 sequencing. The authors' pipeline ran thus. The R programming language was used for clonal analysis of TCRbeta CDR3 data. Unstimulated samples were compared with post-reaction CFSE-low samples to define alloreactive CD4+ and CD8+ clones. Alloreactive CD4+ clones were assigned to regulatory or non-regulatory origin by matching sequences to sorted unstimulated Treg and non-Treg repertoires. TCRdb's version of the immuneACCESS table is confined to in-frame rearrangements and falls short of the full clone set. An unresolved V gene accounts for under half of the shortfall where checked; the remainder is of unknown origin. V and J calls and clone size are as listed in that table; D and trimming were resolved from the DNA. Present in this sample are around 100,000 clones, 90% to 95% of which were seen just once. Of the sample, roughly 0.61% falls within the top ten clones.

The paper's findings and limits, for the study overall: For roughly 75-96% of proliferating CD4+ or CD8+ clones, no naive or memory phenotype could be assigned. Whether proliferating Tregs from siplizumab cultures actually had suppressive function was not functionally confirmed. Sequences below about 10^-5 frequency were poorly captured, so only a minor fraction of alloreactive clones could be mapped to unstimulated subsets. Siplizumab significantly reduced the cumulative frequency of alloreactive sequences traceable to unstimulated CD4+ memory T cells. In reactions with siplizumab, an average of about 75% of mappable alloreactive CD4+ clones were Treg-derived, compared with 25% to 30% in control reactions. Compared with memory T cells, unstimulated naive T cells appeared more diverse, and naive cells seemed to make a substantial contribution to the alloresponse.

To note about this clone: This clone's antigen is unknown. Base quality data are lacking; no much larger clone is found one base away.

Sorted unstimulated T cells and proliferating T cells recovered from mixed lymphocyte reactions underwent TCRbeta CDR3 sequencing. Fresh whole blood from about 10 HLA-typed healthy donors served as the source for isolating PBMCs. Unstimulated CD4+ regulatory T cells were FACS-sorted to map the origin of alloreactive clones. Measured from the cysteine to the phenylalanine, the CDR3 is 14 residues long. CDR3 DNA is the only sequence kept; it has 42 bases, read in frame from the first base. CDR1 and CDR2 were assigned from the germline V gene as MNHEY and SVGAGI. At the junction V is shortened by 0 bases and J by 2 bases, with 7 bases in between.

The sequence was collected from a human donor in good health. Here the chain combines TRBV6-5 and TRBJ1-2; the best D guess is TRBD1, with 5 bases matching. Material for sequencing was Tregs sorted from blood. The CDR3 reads CASSYSAGNYGYTF. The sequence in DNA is TGTGCCAGCAGTTACTCCGCAGGGAACTATGGCTACACCTTC.